Below are 14 T cell receptor beta chains sequenced from a single sample in a study of shared clonotypes between healthy human individuals. Only in-frame clones appear in the TCRdb table, and some are missing; sequencing was by immunoSEQ multiplex PCR. Of 450,000 to 650,000 clones listed, around 76% were seen once; the top ten hold about 12%. Sequencing was carried out using PBMCs. The source of these receptors is a woman between 40 and 50 years old in good health. Some clones in this sample may be carry-over from other donors' samples.

The sample holds many counts of this clone. V gene TRBV6-6 combines with J gene TRBJ2-7; tentatively, D is TRBD1 or TRBD2 (5 bases each). The CDR3 is made up of 12 amino acids. The germline V gene has CDR1 MNHNY and CDR2 SVGAGI (reference sequence). V was cut by 6 bases and J by 3 bases, with 9 bases left in between. Here the CDR3 DNA reads TGTGCCAGCAGCCGGGACGGCTACGAGCAGTACTTC. It codes for CASSRDGYEQYF.

This clone was detected a few times. The rearrangement joins TRBV11-2 to TRBJ2-7, with 12 positions matching TRBD2. CDR1 and CDR2 from the germline V gene are SGHAT and FQNNGV. The V segment lost 6 bases and the J segment 4 bases; nucleotides outside the gene matches: 7. This CDR3 region has 15 residues. The CDR3 sequence: CASRRLAGDIYEQYF. The CDR3 bases are TGTGCCAGCAGGCGACTAGCGGGAGATATATACGAGCAGTACTTC.

The genes are TRBV5-6 and TRBJ2-1; the D is unclear. Trimming stripped 3 bases from V and 4 bases from J, with 17 bases between. Germline CDR1 is SGHDT and CDR2 is YYEEEE. CDR3 length equals 16 residues. The CDR3 region has the DNA TGTGCCAGCAGCTATCACGGGCTGGGGTGGTACAATGAGCAGTTCTTC. Amino acid sequence: CASSYHGLGWYNEQFF.

The chain couples TRBV6-1 to TRBJ1-2; 10 nucleotides match TRBD1. V lost 6 bases and J lost 6; bases outside the gene matches: 4. CDR1 is MNHNS and CDR2 is SASEGT in the germline V gene. This CDR3 contains 13 residues. CDR3 residues: CASSVDRGHGYTF. The CDR3 DNA reads TGTGCCAGCAGCGTCGACAGGGGGCATGGCTACACCTTC.

The V call is TRBV2, the J call TRBJ1-5; no clear D gene. Trimming left V 2 bases short and J 7 bases short, with 12 bases between. The germline V gene has CDR1 SNHLY and CDR2 FYNNEI. This CDR3 is 14 amino acids long. Here the CDR3 DNA reads TGTGCCAGCAGTGAATTAGGGAGAAAGCAGCCCCAGCATTTT. This sequence encodes CASSELGRKQPQHF.

This clone was seen just once. This sequence joins TRBV28 and TRBJ1-2, with 7 bases that match TRBD1. The CDR3 extends over 15 amino acids. Germline V lookup: CDR1 MDHEN, CDR2 SYDVKM. V trimming: 2 bases; J trimming: 7 bases; junction bases outside the gene matches: 10. CDR3 DNA: TGTGCCAGCAGTTTAGCTGACAGGGCGGTGGGTGGCTACACCTTC. Its translation is CASSLADRAVGGYTF.

A word on this clone: Other DNA sequences in this sample translate to the same CDR3. The chain links TRBV7-2 to TRBJ1-2, with D possibly matching TRBD1 (5 bases). The V and J ends lost 1 base and 5 bases respectively, with 8 bases between them. The CDR3 extends over 13 amino acids. Germline V gene lookup returns CDR1 SGHTA and CDR2 FQGNSA. The CDR3 spells CASSLEGRYGYTF. As DNA, the CDR3 is TGTGCCAGCAGCTTAGAGGGACGGTATGGCTACACCTTC.

The chain uses TRBV11-2 and TRBJ2-7; tentatively, D is TRBD2 (6 bases). The V end lost 5 bases, the J end lost 1 base, and 15 bases lay between the germline ends. Germline V lookup: CDR1 SGHAT, CDR2 FQNNGV. This CDR3 comprises 15 residues. As DNA, the CDR3 is TGTGCCAGCAGCCCCCACGGGGGAGTTTCCTACGAGCAGTACTTC. Its protein is CASSPHGGVSYEQYF.

This sequence joins TRBV6-5 and TRBJ1-1; possible D gene TRBD1, 5 bases. V shed 6 bases and J shed 4 bases, with 18 bases lying between them. CDR1 is MNHEY and CDR2 is SVGAGI in the germline V gene. This CDR3 region has 15 residues. The DNA of the CDR3 is TGTGCCAGCAGCCCCCTTGTGGGGGTGGGCACTGAAGCTTTCTTT. This gives the protein CASSPLVGVGTEAFF.

This chain connects TRBV13 to TRBJ2-2; no firm D call. The germline gives CDR1 PRHDT, CDR2 FYEKMQ (reference sequence). The CDR3 loop spans 13 amino acids. Trimming left V 2 bases short and J 7 bases short, with 8 bases between. The CDR3 DNA sequence: TGTGCCAGCAGCTTAACGGGCAACGGGGAGCTGTTTTTT. Amino acid sequence: CASSLTGNGELFF.

This clone was picked up a small number of times. The V gene is TRBV19, the J gene TRBJ1-5, with no clear D. Between the trimmed V and J ends, which lost 2 bases and 5 bases, there was a span of 16 bases. This CDR3 is 16 amino acids long. Germline CDR1 and CDR2: LNHDA and SQIVND (reference sequence). In nucleotides, the CDR3 is TGTGCCAGTAGTATACGTCGTGGTCAAAGGCATCAGCCCCAGCATTTT. This translates into CASSIRRGQRHQPQHF.

This rearrangement joins TRBV28 to TRBJ2-1; TRBD2 aligns across 14 bases. Trimming at V came to 6 bases and at J to 7 bases, leaving 8 bases not matched to a gene. CDR3 length equals 16 residues. Germline V gives CDR1 MDHEN, CDR2 SYDVKM. The CDR3 reads CASRSAGLAGGNEQFF. CDR3 DNA sequence: TGTGCCAGCAGATCCGCTGGACTAGCGGGAGGTAATGAGCAGTTCTTC.

This clone was detected once. This sample includes further DNA sequences coding for the same CDR3. V and J are TRBV5-1 and TRBJ1-3; D remains ambiguous. Trimming took off 0 bases at V and 4 bases at J, with 5 bases between the two ends. CDR1 and CDR2 (germline): SGHRS, YFSETQ. The CDR3 extends over 13 amino acids. For the CDR3, the DNA is TGCGCCAGCAGCTTGGGGACCGGAAACACCATATATTTT. This gives the protein CASSLGTGNTIYF.

The rearrangement uses TRBV28 and TRBJ2-5, with D possibly being TRBD2 (6 bases). The CDR3 consists of 17 residues. V lost 4 bases and J 0 bases, leaving 18 bases between the germline ends. The germline CDR1 and CDR2 sequences are MDHEN and SYDVKM. CDR3 DNA sequence: TGTGCCAGCAGTTACCCCATGGGGCTAGCGAACCAAGAGACCCAGTACTTC. Translation gives CASSYPMGLANQETQYF.